This record concerns one T cell receptor beta chain sequence. This sample is drawn from a study of human T cells and chemical hapten exposure. Time point: patch test 3, about 24 weeks after DPC sensitization. Treatment meaning: therapeutic diphenylcyclopropenone sensitization with weekly scalp DPC. In germline, CDR1 is SNHLY, CDR2 FYNNEI. The CDR3 spans 15 residues. V was clipped by 7 bases and J by 2 bases, with 15 bases between them. TCRdb reanalysed the RACE reads using MiXCR and keeps one entry per CDR3 protein. The table includes roughly 60,000 distinct CDR3 sequences, roughly 12% detected once. The source was whole blood, collected in connection with sensitization to the hapten diphenylcyclopropenone (DPC). The genes are TRBV2 and TRBJ1-5; D is ambiguous. The clonotype was recovered from a man aged 30 to 45 with alopecia areata. Some clones in this sample may be carry-over from other donors' samples. The CDR3 reads CASKRSLRGNQPQHF. CDR3 nucleotides: TGTGCCAGCAAACGGAGCCTGAGGGGCAATCAGCCCCAGCATTTT. The variable domain in full, with the rest retrieved from reference TRBV2 and TRBJ1-5, is EPEVTQTPSHQVTQMGQEVILRCVPISNHLYFYWYRQILGQKVEFLVSFYNNEISEKSEIFDDQFSVERPDGSNFTLKIRSTKLEDSAMYFCASKRSLRGNQPQHFGDGTRLSIL.